This is a list of T cell receptor beta chains from one sample in a study of T cell repertoires in aging, cancer and after chemotherapy. TCRdb fed the multiplex PCR reads into MiXCR, producing one record per CDR3 protein. The table includes 2,000 to 2,500 distinct CDR3 sequences, approximately 25% detected once. Sample: blood. Every receptor here comes from a human donor with a solid tumor. Both conserved end residues are part of each CDR3. Each record gives: clone size, CDR3 length, V gene, J gene, D gene, CDR3 protein, CDR3 DNA. The D gene is left open where the match is weak. Rows give clone size only sometimes, using once, few, many, or a class for an expanded clone.

size: few; length: 17; V: TRBV12-3/TRBV12-4; J: TRBJ2-2; D: -; CDR3: CASSLVVRGAGTGELFF; DNA: TGTGCCAGCAGTTTAGTAGTCAGGGGAGCGGGCACCGGGGAGCTGTTTTTT
size: few; length: 17; V: TRBV10-1; J: TRBJ2-5; D: -; CDR3: CAKRAARGHRLQETQYF; DNA: TGCGCCAAGCGCGCCGCCCGAGGGCACAGGCTGCAAGAGACCCAGTACTTC
size: -; length: 15; V: TRBV19; J: TRBJ2-3; D: TRBD2; CDR3: CASNPGTSGADTQYF; DNA: TGTGCCAGTAATCCCGGGACTAGCGGGGCAGATACGCAGTATTTT
size: -; length: 15; V: TRBV7-3; J: TRBJ2-5; D: -; CDR3: CASSLLGSPRETQYF; DNA: TGTGCCAGCAGCTTATTGGGGAGCCCCCGGGAGACCCAGTACTTC
size: few; length: 14; V: TRBV4-3; J: TRBJ1-2; D: -; CDR3: CASSQDNSNYGYTF; DNA: TGTGCCAGCAGCCAAGACAACAGCAACTATGGCTACACCTTC
size: -; length: 14; V: TRBV20-1; J: TRBJ2-5; D: TRBD2; CDR3: CSARLGGGQETQYF; DNA: TGCAGTGCTAGGCTGGGCGGGGGACAAGAGACCCAGTACTTC
size: large; length: 13; V: TRBV6-5; J: TRBJ2-1; D: -; CDR3: CASRLDSYNEQFF; DNA: TGTGCCAGCAGACTGGACAGTTACAATGAGCAGTTCTTC
size: few; length: 17; V: TRBV7-2; J: TRBJ2-5; D: TRBD2; CDR3: CASSLVAAGGRRETQYF; DNA: TGTGCCAGCAGCTTAGTGGCAGCGGGGGGGAGGAGAGAGACCCAGTACTTC
size: few; length: 14; V: TRBV5-1; J: TRBJ2-3; D: -; CDR3: CASRATGLGDTQYF; DNA: TGCGCCAGCAGGGCTACAGGGTTAGGGGATACGCAGTATTTT
size: once; length: 18; V: TRBV4-3; J: TRBJ2-5; D: TRBD2; CDR3: CASSQDIRGGRGEETQYF; DNA: TGCGCCAGCAGCCAAGATATCCGCGGGGGGCGGGGTGAGGAGACCCAGTACTTC
size: large; length: 13; V: TRBV20-1; J: TRBJ1-2; D: -; CDR3: CSARDNVGNGYTF; DNA: TGCAGTGCTAGAGATAATGTAGGGAATGGCTACACCTTC
size: few; length: 17; V: TRBV28; J: TRBJ1-2; D: TRBD1; CDR3: CASSSLGRDRGGYGYTF; DNA: TGTGCCAGCAGTTCCCTCGGAAGGGACAGGGGAGGCTATGGCTACACCTTC
size: -; length: 15; V: TRBV2; J: TRBJ1-6; D: -; CDR3: CASSEGLKGSSPLHF; DNA: TGTGCCAGCAGTGAAGGACTCAAGGGAAGTTCACCCCTCCACTTT
size: -; length: 13; V: TRBV7-7; J: TRBJ1-6; D: TRBD1; CDR3: CASSPDRGSPLHF; DNA: TGTGCCAGCAGCCCAGACAGGGGTTCACCCCTCCACTTT
size: -; length: 13; V: TRBV20-1; J: TRBJ2-1; D: -; CDR3: CSARDSNYNEQFF; DNA: TGCAGTGCTAGAGATAGCAACTACAATGAGCAGTTCTTC
size: large; length: 13; V: TRBV7-2; J: TRBJ1-4; D: -; CDR3: CASSLSSGEKLFF; DNA: TGTGCCAGCAGCTTATCAAGTGGGGAAAAACTGTTTTTT
size: few; length: 12; V: TRBV24-1; J: TRBJ2-3; D: -; CDR3: CATSDFGDTQYF; DNA: TGTGCCACCAGTGATTTCGGGGATACGCAGTATTTT
size: few; length: 15; V: TRBV18; J: TRBJ1-1; D: -; CDR3: CASSPGLQGGTEAFF; DNA: TGTGCCAGCTCACCCGGGCTGCAGGGTGGCACTGAAGCTTTCTTT
size: -; length: 15; V: TRBV6-1; J: TRBJ1-5; D: -; CDR3: CDSSGGGTGNQPQHF; DNA: TGTGACAGCAGTGGAGGCGGGACGGGCAATCAGCCCCAGCATTTT
size: large; length: 15; V: TRBV7-6; J: TRBJ1-6; D: -; CDR3: CASSLEGGYNSPLHF; DNA: TGTGCCAGCAGCTTAGAGGGGGGATATAATTCACCCCTCCACTTT
size: -; length: 12; V: TRBV10-3; J: TRBJ1-1; D: -; CDR3: CAISARNTEAFF; DNA: TGTGCCATCAGTGCGCGGAACACTGAAGCTTTCTTT
size: few; length: 13; V: TRBV19; J: TRBJ2-5; D: TRBD2; CDR3: CASSIGLAGAQYF; DNA: TGTGCCAGTAGTATAGGGCTAGCGGGGGCCCAGTACTTC
size: large; length: 15; V: TRBV6-2/TRBV6-3; J: TRBJ1-6; D: TRBD1; CDR3: CATNWDRGGYSPLHF; DNA: TGTGCCACCAATTGGGACAGGGGAGGATACTCACCCCTCCACTTT
size: few; length: 15; V: TRBV19; J: TRBJ2-3; D: -; CDR3: CASKGQPRFTDTQYF; DNA: TGTGCCAGCAAAGGACAGCCTCGATTCACAGATACGCAGTATTTT
size: few; length: 13; V: TRBV12-3/TRBV12-4; J: TRBJ1-1; D: -; CDR3: CASSFQENTEAFF; DNA: TGTGCCAGCAGTTTCCAGGAGAACACTGAAGCTTTCTTT
size: few; length: 12; V: TRBV28; J: TRBJ2-7; D: TRBD1; CDR3: CASSSPGGEQYF; DNA: TGTGCCAGCAGTTCCCCAGGGGGCGAGCAGTACTTC